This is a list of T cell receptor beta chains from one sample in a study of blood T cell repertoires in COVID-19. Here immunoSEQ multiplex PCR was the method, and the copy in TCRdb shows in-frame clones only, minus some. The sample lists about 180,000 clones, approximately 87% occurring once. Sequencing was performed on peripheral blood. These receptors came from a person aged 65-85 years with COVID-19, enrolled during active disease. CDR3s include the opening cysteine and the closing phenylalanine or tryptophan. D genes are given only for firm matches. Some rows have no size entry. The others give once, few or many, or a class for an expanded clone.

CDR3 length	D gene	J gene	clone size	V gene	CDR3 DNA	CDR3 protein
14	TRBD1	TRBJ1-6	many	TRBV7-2	TGTGCCAGCAGCTTACGAGGGGGCGGTTCACCCCTCCACTTT	CASSLRGGGSPLHF
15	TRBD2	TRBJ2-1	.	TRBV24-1	TGTGCCACCAGTGGGCGGGAGAAGCCCTACAATGAGCAGTTCTTC	CATSGREKPYNEQFF
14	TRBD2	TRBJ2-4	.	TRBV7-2	TGTGCCAGCAGCTTCCAATCACCGGGGGGCATTCAGTACTTC	CASSFQSPGGIQYF
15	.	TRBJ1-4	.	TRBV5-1	TGCGCCAGCAGCTTGTCGGGGACAAAAAGTGAAAAACTGTTTTTT	CASSLSGTKSEKLFF
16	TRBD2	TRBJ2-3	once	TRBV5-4	TGTGCCAGCAGCACAGTAGCGGGAGGGCGGGTGGATACGCAGTATTTT	CASSTVAGGRVDTQYF
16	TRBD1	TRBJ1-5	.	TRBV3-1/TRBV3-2	TGTGCCAGCAGCCAAGGCTCGACAGGGTCCCTTAGGTCCCAGCATTTT	CASSQGSTGSLRSQHF
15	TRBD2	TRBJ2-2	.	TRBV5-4	TGTGCCAGCAGGGAACCGGGAGGACCGGCCGGGGAGCTGTTTTTT	CASREPGGPAGELFF
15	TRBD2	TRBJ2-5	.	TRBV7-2	TGTGCCAGCAGGAGGACTAGCGGGCCACAAGAGACCCAGTACTTC	CASRRTSGPQETQYF
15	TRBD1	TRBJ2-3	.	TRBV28	TGTGCCAGCTGGAACCGGGACAGATTCACAGATACGCAGTATTTT	CASWNRDRFTDTQYF
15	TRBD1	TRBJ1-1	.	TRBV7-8	TGTGCCAGCAGCGTCCAGGGGGACCTGAACACTGAAGCTTTCTTT	CASSVQGDLNTEAFF
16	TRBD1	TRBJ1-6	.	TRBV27	TGTGCCAGCAGTTTAGTTGGGACAGGCTTTAATTCACCCCTCCACTTT	CASSLVGTGFNSPLHF
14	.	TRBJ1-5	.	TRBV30	TGTGCCTGGAGCGAAATACTCTTTAATCAGCCCCAGCATTTT	CAWSEILFNQPQHF
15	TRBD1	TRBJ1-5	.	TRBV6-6	TGTGCCAGCAGTTATTCAGGGGGACGCAATCAGCCCCAGCATTTT	CASSYSGGRNQPQHF
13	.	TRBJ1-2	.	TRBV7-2	TGTGCCAGCAGCACCACAGGTAGTTATGGCTACACCTTC	CASSTTGSYGYTF
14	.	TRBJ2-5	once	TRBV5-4	TGTGCCAGCAGCTTGGCGGGGGGCCGGGAGACCCAGTACTTC	CASSLAGGRETQYF
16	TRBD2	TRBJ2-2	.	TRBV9	TGTGCCAGCAGCATGACTAGCGGGAGTGTCGGCGGGGAGCTGTTTTTT	CASSMTSGSVGGELFF
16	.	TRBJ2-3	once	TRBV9	TGTGCCAGCAGCGTAGGATTAGGCGGGCGCACAGATACGCAGTATTTT	CASSVGLGGRTDTQYF
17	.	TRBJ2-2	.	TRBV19	TGTGCCAGTAGCCGTGGGGGCCCCAGGGTTGGCACCGGGGAGCTGTTTTTT	CASSRGGPRVGTGELFF
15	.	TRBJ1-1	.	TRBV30	TGTGCCTGGAGTCCGTGGGGGGGCGTCTACGCTGAAGCTTTCTTT	CAWSPWGGVYAEAFF
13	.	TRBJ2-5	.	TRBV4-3	TGCGCCAGCAGCCAACAGTTGGGGCGGGATCCGTACTTC	CASSQQLGRDPYF
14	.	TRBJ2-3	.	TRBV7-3	TGTGCCAGCAGCGCGCTCGCGGGCACAGATACGCAGTATTTT	CASSALAGTDTQYF
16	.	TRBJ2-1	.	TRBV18	TGTGCCAGCTCACCATCGGCCCGGGGGTTACCCGATGAGCAGTTCTTC	CASSPSARGLPDEQFF
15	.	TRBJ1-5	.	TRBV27	TGTGCCAGCAGTTGGGGGGGCGAGGGCAATCAGCCCCAGCATTTT	CASSWGGEGNQPQHF
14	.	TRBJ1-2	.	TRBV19	TGTGCCAGTAGTATAGACAGGACTGCCCTCGGCTACACCTTC	CASSIDRTALGYTF
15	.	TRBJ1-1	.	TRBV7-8	TGTGCCAGCAGCCCAACCCTAAGACAGAACACTGAAGCTTTCTTT	CASSPTLRQNTEAFF
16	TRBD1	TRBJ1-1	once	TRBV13	TGTGCCAGCAGCGAGCCTGACAGGGACGGTATCACTGAAGCTTTCTTT	CASSEPDRDGITEAFF
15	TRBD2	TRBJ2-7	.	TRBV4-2	TGTGCCAGCAGCCAAGGGACGGGAGGGACCTACGAGCAGTACTTC	CASSQGTGGTYEQYF
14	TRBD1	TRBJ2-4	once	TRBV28	TGTGCCAGCAGCCGCCTACAGGGGGAAAACATTCAGTACTTC	CASSRLQGENIQYF
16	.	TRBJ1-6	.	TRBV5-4	TGTGCCAGCAGCATCGGACAGACGATCATAGGTTCACCCCTCCACTTT	CASSIGQTIIGSPLHF
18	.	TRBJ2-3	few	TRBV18	TGTGCCAGCTCACAGACCAACATCAGGGGTTCTGGCACAGATACGCAGTATTTT	CASSQTNIRGSGTDTQYF
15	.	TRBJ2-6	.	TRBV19	TGTGCCAGTAGTATCGGGGTTTTTGGGGCCAACGTCCTGACTTTC	CASSIGVFGANVLTF
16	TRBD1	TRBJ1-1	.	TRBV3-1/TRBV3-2	TGTGCCAGCAGCCGCGGGGAGGGACAGGGGGAGGCTGAAGCTTTCTTT	CASSRGEGQGEAEAFF
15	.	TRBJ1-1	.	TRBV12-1	TGTGCCAGCAGCTTTTCGCGGCCGACGGCCACTGAAGCTTTCTTT	CASSFSRPTATEAFF
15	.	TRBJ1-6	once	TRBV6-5	TGTGCCAGCAGACCGCCGGGGGATTGGTTTTCACCCCTCCACTTT	CASRPPGDWFSPLHF
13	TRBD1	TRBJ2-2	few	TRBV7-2	TGTGCCAACTTGGACAGGGACACCGGGGAGCTGTTTTTT	CANLDRDTGELFF
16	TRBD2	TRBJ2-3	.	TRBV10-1	TGCGCCAGCACCCCTCCCGGACTAGCGCGCACAGATACGCAGTATTTT	CASTPPGLARTDTQYF
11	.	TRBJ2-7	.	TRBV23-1	TGCGCCAGCAGTCATATCCACGTCAGAAACTTC	CASSHIHVRNF
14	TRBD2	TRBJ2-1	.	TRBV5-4	TGTGCCAGCAGCTTGCGCGGGAGCTACAATGAGCAGTTCTTC	CASSLRGSYNEQFF
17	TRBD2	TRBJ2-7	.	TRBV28	TGTGCCAGCAGTGGGTTTTGGGGCGGGAGGCGCAACTACGAGCAGTACTTC	CASSGFWGGRRNYEQYF
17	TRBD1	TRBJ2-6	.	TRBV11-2	TGTGCCAGCAGCGGAGAGGACAGGCTTAGCGGGGCCAACGTCCTGACTTTC	CASSGEDRLSGANVLTF
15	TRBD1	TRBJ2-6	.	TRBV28	TGTGCCAGCGGGACAGGCAGAGCTGGGGCCAACGTCCTGACTTTC	CASGTGRAGANVLTF
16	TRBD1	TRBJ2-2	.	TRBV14	TGTGCCAGCAGCCACCCCTGGGGACAGGGCATCGGGGAGCTGTTTTTT	CASSHPWGQGIGELFF
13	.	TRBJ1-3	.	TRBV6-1	TGTGCCAGCAGTGACAGGGCGGGAAACACCATATATTTT	CASSDRAGNTIYF
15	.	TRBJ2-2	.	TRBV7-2	TGTGCCAGCAGCCTACGACATTCTATAACCGGGGAGCTGTTTTTT	CASSLRHSITGELFF
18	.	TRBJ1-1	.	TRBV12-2	TGTGCAAGTCGCTTAGCGGGTTTTTCGGCAGGGGCGAACACTGAAGCTTTCTTT	CASRLAGFSAGANTEAFF
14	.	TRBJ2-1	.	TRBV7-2	TGTGCCAGCAGTTATAGAGGACTCACCAATGAGCAGTTCTTC	CASSYRGLTNEQFF
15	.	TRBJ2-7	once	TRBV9	TGTGCCAGCAGCGCCGGGACAAGAATCGTCTACGAGCAGTACTTC	CASSAGTRIVYEQYF
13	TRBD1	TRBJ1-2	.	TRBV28	TGTGCCAGCCTAACAGGGGGCGTTCAGGGCTACACCTTC	CASLTGGVQGYTF
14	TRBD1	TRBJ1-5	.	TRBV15	TGTGCCACTCGACAGGGATATAGCAATCAGCCCCAGCATTTT	CATRQGYSNQPQHF
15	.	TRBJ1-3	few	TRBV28	TGTGCCAGCAGTGCCCCCAGGGGATCAGGAAACACCATATATTTT	CASSAPRGSGNTIYF
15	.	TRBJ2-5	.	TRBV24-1	TGTGCCACCAGTGACCGTACTCAGGGGCGGGAGACCCAGTACTTC	CATSDRTQGRETQYF
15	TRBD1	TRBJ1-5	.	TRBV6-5	TGTGCCAGCAGTTATGGACAGGGGGCCAATCAGCCCCAGCATTTT	CASSYGQGANQPQHF
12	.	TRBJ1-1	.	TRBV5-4	TGTGCCTGGTGGCGGGATTTCACTGAAGCTTTCTTT	CAWWRDFTEAFF